The rows below give T cell receptor beta chains drawn from one sample of a study of blood T cell repertoires in COVID-19. Assay: immunoSEQ multiplex PCR; the TCRdb copy retains only in-frame clones and omits some. The data contain approximately 210,000 clones, roughly nine tenths of them singletons. The sample was peripheral blood. The source of these receptors is a man between 70 and 80 years old with acute or convalescent COVID-19. CDR3s include the opening cysteine and the closing phenylalanine or tryptophan. The order of the fields is clone size, J gene, V gene, CDR3 length, D gene, CDR3 protein, CDR3 DNA. D genes are given only for firm matches. Clone size is not always given. Where it is, it says once, few, many or a class for expanded clones.

>NA|TRBJ1-6|TRBV9|14|NA
CASSVRAGFSPLHF
TGTGCCAGCAGCGTAAGAGCCGGGTTTTCACCCCTCCACTTT
>few|TRBJ1-1|TRBV5-4|13|NA
CASSRGVNTEAFF
TGTGCCAGCAGCCGGGGGGTAAACACTGAAGCTTTCTTT
>NA|TRBJ1-1|TRBV28|13|TRBD1
CASSLSRQGKAFF
TGTGCCAGCAGTTTATCCAGACAGGGGAAAGCTTTCTTT
>NA|TRBJ1-2|TRBV27|13|NA
CASSFAADYGYTF
TGTGCCAGCAGTTTTGCGGCAGACTATGGCTACACCTTC
>NA|TRBJ1-1|TRBV18|14|NA
CASSPSSSVSEAFF
TGTGCCAGCTCACCGTCTTCGAGTGTCTCCGAAGCTTTCTTT
>NA|TRBJ2-2|TRBV7-3|14|NA
CASSSQGTVGELFF
TGTGCCAGCAGCTCCCAGGGGACGGTCGGGGAGCTGTTTTTT
>NA|TRBJ1-6|TRBV12-5|14|NA
CASGRDNNNSPLHF
TGTGCTAGTGGTCGGGACAATAATAATTCACCCCTCCACTTT
>NA|TRBJ2-5|TRBV11-2|14|NA
CASSHNPGEETQYF
TGTGCCAGCAGCCATAACCCGGGGGAAGAGACCCAGTACTTC
>NA|TRBJ2-1|TRBV11-1|16|NA
CASSLLGHRGNNEQFF
TGTGCCAGCAGCTTGCTGGGACACCGAGGTAACAATGAGCAGTTCTTC
>NA|TRBJ2-2|TRBV5-1|15|NA
CASSLTLGGPGELFF
TGCGCCAGCAGCCTAACGCTGGGGGGACCCGGGGAGCTGTTTTTT
>NA|TRBJ2-7|TRBV4-1|15|TRBD1
CASSQDVTGGREQYF
TGCGCCAGCAGCCAAGATGTCACAGGGGGAAGGGAGCAGTACTTC
>NA|TRBJ2-1|TRBV6-6|16|TRBD2
CASIGTSGRVMNEQFF
TGTGCCAGCATCGGGACTAGCGGGAGGGTAATGAATGAGCAGTTCTTC
>NA|TRBJ2-1|TRBV6-5|15|TRBD2
CASKNQREVNNEQFF
TGTGCCAGCAAAAACCAGCGGGAGGTTAATAATGAGCAGTTCTTC
>NA|TRBJ2-1|TRBV7-3|14|NA
CASSARSSLDEQFF
TGTGCCAGCAGCGCCCGGTCGAGTCTAGATGAGCAGTTCTTC
>NA|TRBJ1-2|TRBV3-1/TRBV3-2|13|TRBD1
CASSPDRRYGYTF
TGTGCCAGCAGTCCGGACAGGAGATATGGCTACACCTTC
>NA|TRBJ1-2|TRBV3-1/TRBV3-2|15|NA
CASSPHRALNYGYTF
TGTGCCAGCAGCCCTCACAGGGCACTTAACTATGGCTACACCTTC
>NA|TRBJ1-2|TRBV27|14|TRBD1
CASSLTGSNYGYTF
TGTGCCAGCAGTTTGACAGGGTCTAACTATGGCTACACCTTC
>NA|TRBJ1-4|TRBV28|15|NA
CASSPQLGGWEKLFF
TGTGCCAGCAGTCCCCAACTCGGGGGTTGGGAAAAACTGTTTTTT
>once|TRBJ1-4|TRBV6-5|15|TRBD1
CASGTSGTGSEKLFF
TGTGCCAGCGGAACTTCGGGGACAGGGAGCGAAAAACTGTTTTTT
>NA|TRBJ2-7|TRBV3-1/TRBV3-2|14|NA
CASSREGGRNEQYF
TGTGCCAGCAGCCGGGAGGGGGGCCGGAACGAGCAGTACTTC
>NA|TRBJ2-7|TRBV3-1/TRBV3-2|15|NA
CASSQGLVGGYEQYF
TGTGCCAGCAGCCAAGGCCTCGTTGGCGGCTACGAGCAGTACTTC
>NA|TRBJ1-1|TRBV19|18|TRBD1
CASSFRGQGVRLNTEAFF
TGTGCCAGTAGTTTCCGTGGACAGGGGGTAAGGTTGAACACTGAAGCTTTCTTT
>NA|TRBJ1-5|TRBV30|14|NA
CAWSSVQAGMPQHF
TGTGCCTGGAGCTCGGTCCAGGCAGGAATGCCCCAGCATTTT
>once|TRBJ2-7|TRBV7-2|13|TRBD1
CASSWDRVYEQYF
TGTGCCAGCAGCTGGGACAGAGTCTACGAGCAGTACTTC
>NA|TRBJ2-1|TRBV30|11|NA
CAWSQDREQFF
TGTGCCTGGAGCCAAGACAGGGAGCAGTTCTTC
>once|TRBJ2-7|TRBV6-1|14|NA
CASSEARFGNEQYF
TGTGCCAGCAGTGAAGCACGGTTCGGGAACGAGCAGTACTTC
>NA|TRBJ2-1|TRBV29-1|15|NA
CSVVQGGRRYNEQFF
TGCAGCGTGGTACAGGGGGGGAGGCGCTACAATGAGCAGTTCTTC
>NA|TRBJ1-4|TRBV5-1|13|NA
CASREGQSEKLFF
TGCGCCAGCAGGGAGGGGCAGTCGGAAAAACTGTTTTTT
>NA|TRBJ1-1|TRBV19|18|TRBD1
CASRPLGAGGGMNTEAFF
TGTGCCAGTCGCCCTCTAGGGGCAGGGGGCGGCATGAACACTGAAGCTTTCTTT
>NA|TRBJ1-1|TRBV30|12|NA
CAFYRENTEAFF
TGTGCCTTTTACCGGGAAAACACTGAAGCTTTCTTT
>NA|TRBJ1-5|TRBV10-3|16|TRBD1
CAISPGQGSSNQPQHF
TGTGCCATCTCTCCGGGACAGGGGTCTAGCAATCAGCCCCAGCATTTT
>few|TRBJ2-7|TRBV9|13|NA
CASSVGEAYEQYF
TGTGCCAGCAGCGTAGGTGAAGCTTACGAGCAGTACTTC
>NA|TRBJ2-3|TRBV2|14|NA
CAWAGPRVTDTQYF
TGTGCTTGGGCGGGACCGAGGGTTACAGATACGCAGTATTTT
>NA|TRBJ2-5|TRBV7-7|16|TRBD2
CASSSSRTSGRETQYF
TGTGCTAGCAGCTCATCCCGGACTAGCGGGAGAGAGACCCAGTACTTC
>NA|TRBJ2-7|TRBV7-2|12|TRBD2
CASSVPGGEQYF
TGTGCCAGCAGCGTCCCGGGAGGGGAGCAGTACTTC
>NA|TRBJ2-1|TRBV6-2/TRBV6-3|15|NA
CASSRGPFEYNEQFF
TGTGCCAGCAGCCGCGGGCCTTTTGAGTACAATGAGCAGTTCTTC
>NA|TRBJ1-1|TRBV5-1|14|NA
CASSFVQGNTEAFF
TGCGCCAGCAGCTTTGTACAGGGAAACACTGAAGCTTTCTTT
>NA|TRBJ2-2|TRBV20-1|18|NA
CSASGRRDRGSNTGELFF
TGCAGTGCTAGTGGAAGGCGGGACCGCGGTTCGAACACCGGGGAGCTGTTTTTT
>NA|TRBJ2-3|TRBV15|15|TRBD2
CATSTRLAGADTQYF
TGTGCCACCAGCACCAGACTAGCGGGAGCAGATACGCAGTATTTT
>NA|TRBJ2-5|TRBV7-3|17|TRBD2
CASSLRTGVAGGETQYF
TGTGCCAGCAGCCTGAGAACAGGGGTAGCGGGAGGGGAGACCCAGTACTTC
>NA|TRBJ2-3|TRBV7-3|17|NA
CASSLGQGWGGTDTQYF
TGTGCCAGCAGCTTGGGCCAGGGGTGGGGAGGGACAGATACGCAGTATTTT
>NA|TRBJ2-3|TRBV7-2|15|TRBD2
CASARGWGSTDTQYF
TGTGCCTCAGCGCGGGGGTGGGGAAGCACAGATACGCAGTATTTT
>NA|TRBJ2-1|TRBV7-2|17|NA
CASSLGGGASSYNEQFF
TGTGCCAGCAGCTTAGGTGGGGGCGCGAGCTCCTACAATGAGCAGTTCTTC
>NA|TRBJ1-5|TRBV19|12|NA
CASSGDRWPQHF
TGTGCCAGTAGTGGAGACAGATGGCCCCAGCATTTT
>NA|TRBJ1-2|TRBV5-1|13|NA
CASSLDENYGYTF
TGCGCCAGCAGCTTGGACGAGAACTATGGCTACACCTTC
>NA|TRBJ2-3|TRBV5-1|17|TRBD1
CASSYTPTGQRTDTQYF
TGCGCCAGCAGCTACACCCCGACAGGGCAACGCACAGATACGCAGTATTTT
>NA|TRBJ2-5|TRBV5-4|14|TRBD2
CASSNQAGLETQYF
TGTGCCAGCAGCAATCAAGCGGGGTTGGAGACCCAGTACTTC
>NA|TRBJ2-6|TRBV20-1|13|NA
CSASVTGANVLTF
TGCAGTGCTAGTGTAACTGGGGCCAACGTCCTGACTTTC
>NA|TRBJ1-2|TRBV19|12|NA
CASSMLQGGYTF
TGTGCCAGTAGTATGCTACAGGGAGGCTACACCTTC
>few|TRBJ2-7|TRBV7-9|13|TRBD1
CASRQGASYEQYF
TGTGCCAGCAGACAGGGGGCCTCCTACGAGCAGTACTTC
>NA|TRBJ1-1|TRBV6-5|14|NA
CASTESPFNTEAFF
TGTGCCAGCACAGAATCCCCCTTCAACACTGAAGCTTTCTTT
>NA|TRBJ2-3|TRBV7-9|12|TRBD2
CASSPPGGTQYF
TGTGCCAGCAGCCCCCCGGGGGGTACGCAGTATTTT
>NA|TRBJ2-3|TRBV28|16|TRBD1
CASSFITGASTDTQYF
TGTGCCAGCAGTTTTATAACAGGGGCTAGCACAGATACGCAGTATTTT
>once|TRBJ2-4|TRBV5-1|17|TRBD1
CASSNSGTGVSKNIQYF
TGCGCCAGCAGCAATTCCGGGACAGGGGTCTCCAAAAACATTCAGTACTTC
>few|TRBJ2-3|TRBV28|15|TRBD1
CASRSTGGAGNTQYF
TGTGCCAGCAGGTCCACAGGGGGCGCCGGTAATACGCAGTATTTT
>NA|TRBJ1-1|TRBV19|14|TRBD1
CASSTGTVNTEAFF
TGTGCCAGTAGTACCGGGACAGTGAACACTGAAGCTTTCTTT
>NA|TRBJ1-1|TRBV21-1|21|NA
CASSARPRKSDRGRLGTEAFF
TGTGCCAGCAGCGCCCGGCCAAGGAAATCGGACAGGGGACGTTTAGGAACTGAAGCTTTCTTT
>NA|TRBJ1-3|TRBV5-1|15|NA
CASSSGSVTGNTIYF
TGCGCCAGCAGCTCGGGATCGGTTACTGGAAACACCATATATTTT
>NA|TRBJ2-1|TRBV29-1|15|TRBD2
CSVASGVNSYNEQFF
TGCAGCGTCGCTAGCGGAGTTAACTCCTACAATGAGCAGTTCTTC